This TCR beta chain was documented in a study of neoadjuvant anti-PD-1 for oral cavity cancer (dated by TCRdb to about 2021). As for the study more broadly: Patients mostly received three to four biweekly doses of nivolumab at 3 mg/kg before curative-intent surgical resection. Patients with complete response, partial response or stable disease by RECIST 1.1 were defined as responders, whereas patients with progression were defined as non-responders. The parent correlative cohort had 12 to 13 patients and a response rate of roughly 32%. For patients who did not progress, a fourth nivolumab dose was given around day 43, followed by definitive surgical resection on days 50-56.

Reading the label with the study, this specimen's time point is: after neoadjuvant nivolumab, at surgical resection. The patients had newly diagnosed stage II-IVA oral cavity squamous cell carcinoma and had not received any prior systemic or radiation treatment. Everyone in the cohort had locally advanced, HPV-negative oral cavity squamous cell carcinoma. No culture maintenance or expansion was done, as the peripheral blood mononuclear cells went straight to analysis. Samples came from a longitudinal correlative study of a single-arm phase II trial of neoadjuvant nivolumab in oral cavity squamous cell carcinoma. Genomic DNA-based TCRbeta sequencing was performed on subject-matched pre- and post-treatment PBMCs and tumors from three responders and three non-responders. Peripheral blood mononuclear cells were collected once before nivolumab treatment and again after treatment, at the time of surgery. The Maxwell RSC DNA from Cells kit was used to isolate genomic DNA from PBMCs.

This clone was found once. What antigen it recognizes has not been identified. Base quality data are lacking; no much larger clone is found one base away. What the research found in general, with its limitations: TCR analyses included only three patients per response group, and the authors called for larger cohorts for validation. A higher pretreatment blood Treg/Th17 ratio correlated with both higher pretreatment blood TCRbeta clonality and lower post-treatment tumor TCRbeta clonality. After neoadjuvant nivolumab, T cell clonality (Gini index) in PBMCs was significantly higher in non-responders than in responders.

The junction shows trimming of 7 bases on V and 2 bases on J, plus 16 bases between the germline ends. The CDR3 spans 15 residues, from the cysteine through the phenylalanine. Solely the CDR3 DNA is kept, with 45 bases framed from the first base. The CDR1 and CDR2 encoded by the germline V gene are SGHVS and FQNEAQ. For deep sequencing, PBMC libraries mostly used around 0.45 ug of input genomic DNA, with six replicates for each sample. Following the manufacturer's instructions, the team built TCRbeta libraries using the immunoSEQ hsTCRbeta kit. An Illumina NovaSeq 6000 S4 flow cell was used to sequence the final libraries, which had first been combined to 3 nM. As for the original processing: The immunoSEQ Analyzer was used for raw data preprocessing and quality control. The analysis was limited to productive rearrangements, and each clonotype was defined by a unique CDR3 amino acid sequence. Repertoire clonality was estimated as the Gini-Simpson index, which was calculated using the R package tcR. Gini indices were compared with Student's t test, and associations with tumor size change were assessed by Pearson correlation. TCRdb stores this immuneACCESS table with in-frame sequences only. Part of the clones is absent; in the studies checked, under half of the shortfall reflects unresolved V genes, and no reason is known for the rest. V and J calls and clone size are as listed in that table; D and trimming were resolved from the DNA. This sample comprises 65,000 to 70,000 clones, around 85% of them detected only once. In total, the top ten clones hold around 3% of the sample.

Rearrangement joined TRBV7-8 to TRBJ2-3; a tentative D call is TRBD2 (6 bases match). Source: PBMCs, taken after nivolumab (anti-PD-1) treatment. The clonotype was recovered from a person aged 35-79 years with oral cavity squamous cell carcinoma. The bases are TGTGCCAGCACCCAAGAAAGGCGGGACACAGATACGCAGTATTTT. This encodes CASTQERRDTDTQYF.